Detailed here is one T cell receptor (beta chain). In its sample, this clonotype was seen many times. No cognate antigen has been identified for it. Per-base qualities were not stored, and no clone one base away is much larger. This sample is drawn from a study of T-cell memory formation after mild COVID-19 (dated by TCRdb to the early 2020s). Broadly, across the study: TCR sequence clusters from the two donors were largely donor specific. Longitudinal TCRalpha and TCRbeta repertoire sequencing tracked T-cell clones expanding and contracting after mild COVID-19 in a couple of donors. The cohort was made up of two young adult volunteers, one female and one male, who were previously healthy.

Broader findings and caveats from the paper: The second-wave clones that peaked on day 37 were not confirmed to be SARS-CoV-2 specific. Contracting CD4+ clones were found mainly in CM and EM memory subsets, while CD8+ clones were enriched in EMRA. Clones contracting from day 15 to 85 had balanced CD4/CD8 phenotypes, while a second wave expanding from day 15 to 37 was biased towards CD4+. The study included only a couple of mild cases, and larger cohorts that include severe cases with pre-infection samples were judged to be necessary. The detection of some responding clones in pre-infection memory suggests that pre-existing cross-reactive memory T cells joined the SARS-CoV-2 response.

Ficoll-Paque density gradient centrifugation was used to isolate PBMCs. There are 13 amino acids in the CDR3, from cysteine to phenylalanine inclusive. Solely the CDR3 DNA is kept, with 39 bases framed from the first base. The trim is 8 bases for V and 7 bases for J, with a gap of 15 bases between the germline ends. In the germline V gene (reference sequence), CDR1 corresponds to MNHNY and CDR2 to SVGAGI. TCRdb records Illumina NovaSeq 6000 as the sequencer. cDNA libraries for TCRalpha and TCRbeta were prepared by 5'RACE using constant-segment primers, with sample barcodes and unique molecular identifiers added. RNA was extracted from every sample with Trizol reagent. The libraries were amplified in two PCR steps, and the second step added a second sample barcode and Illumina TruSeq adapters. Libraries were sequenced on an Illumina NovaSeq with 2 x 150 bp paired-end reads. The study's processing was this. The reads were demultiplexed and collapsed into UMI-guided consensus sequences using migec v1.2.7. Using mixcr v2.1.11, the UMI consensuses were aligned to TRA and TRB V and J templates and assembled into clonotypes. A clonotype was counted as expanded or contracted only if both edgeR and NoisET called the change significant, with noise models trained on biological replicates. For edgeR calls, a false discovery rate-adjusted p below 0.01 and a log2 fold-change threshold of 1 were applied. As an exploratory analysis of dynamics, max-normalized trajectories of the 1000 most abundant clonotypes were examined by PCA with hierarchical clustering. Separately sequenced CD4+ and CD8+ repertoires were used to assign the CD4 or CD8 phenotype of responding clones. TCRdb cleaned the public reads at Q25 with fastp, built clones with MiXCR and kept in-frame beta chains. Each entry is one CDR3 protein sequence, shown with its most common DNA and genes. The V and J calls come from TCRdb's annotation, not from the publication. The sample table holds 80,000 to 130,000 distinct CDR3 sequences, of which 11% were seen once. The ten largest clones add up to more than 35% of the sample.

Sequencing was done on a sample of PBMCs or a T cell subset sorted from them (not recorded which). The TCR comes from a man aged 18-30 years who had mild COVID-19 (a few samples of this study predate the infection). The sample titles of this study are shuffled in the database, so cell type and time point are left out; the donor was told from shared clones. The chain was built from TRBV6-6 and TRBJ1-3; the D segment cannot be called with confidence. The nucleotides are TGTGCCAGCCAAAATGGTGTGGGGAACACCATATATTTT. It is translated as CASQNGVGNTIYF.